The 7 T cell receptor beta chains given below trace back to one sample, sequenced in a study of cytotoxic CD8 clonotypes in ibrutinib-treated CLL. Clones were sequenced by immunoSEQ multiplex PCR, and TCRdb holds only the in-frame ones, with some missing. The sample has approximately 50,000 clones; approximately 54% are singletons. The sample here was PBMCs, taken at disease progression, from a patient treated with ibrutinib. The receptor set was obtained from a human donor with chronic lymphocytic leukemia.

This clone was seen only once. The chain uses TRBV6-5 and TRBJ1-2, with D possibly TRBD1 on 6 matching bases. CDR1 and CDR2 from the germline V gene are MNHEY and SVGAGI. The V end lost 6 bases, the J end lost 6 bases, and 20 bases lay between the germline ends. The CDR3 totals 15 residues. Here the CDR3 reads CASRSTGKGGDGYTF. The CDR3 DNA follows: TGTGCCAGCAGATCAACAGGGAAAGGAGGAGATGGCTACACCTTC.

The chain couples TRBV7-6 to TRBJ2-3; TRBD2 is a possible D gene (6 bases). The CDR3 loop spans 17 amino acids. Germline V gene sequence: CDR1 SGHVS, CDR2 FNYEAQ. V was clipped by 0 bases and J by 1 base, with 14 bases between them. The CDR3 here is CASSLAPPGLGTDTQYF. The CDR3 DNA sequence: TGTGCCAGCAGCTTAGCCCCCCCGGGACTTGGCACAGATACGCAGTATTTT. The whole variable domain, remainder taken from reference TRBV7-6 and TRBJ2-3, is GAGVSQSPRYKVTKRGQDVALRCDPISGHVSLYWYRQALGQGPEFLTYFNYEAQQDKSGLPNDRFSAERPEGSISTLTIQRTEQRDSAMYRCASSLAPPGLGTDTQYFGPGTRLTVL.

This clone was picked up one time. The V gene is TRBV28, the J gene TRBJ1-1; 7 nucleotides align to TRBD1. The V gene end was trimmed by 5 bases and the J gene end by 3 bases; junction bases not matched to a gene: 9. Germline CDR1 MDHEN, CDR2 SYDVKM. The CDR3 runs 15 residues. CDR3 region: CASSLDRAVYTEAFF. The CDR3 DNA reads TGTGCCAGCAGTCTCGACAGGGCGGTGTACACTGAAGCTTTCTTT.

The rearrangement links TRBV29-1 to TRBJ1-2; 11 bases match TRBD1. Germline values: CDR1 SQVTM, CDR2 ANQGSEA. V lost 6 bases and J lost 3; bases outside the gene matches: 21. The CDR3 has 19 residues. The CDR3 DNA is TGCAGCGTGGTCGCTTTATTAACCGGACAGGGGGCGCGGTACTATGGCTACACCTTC. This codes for CSVVALLTGQGARYYGYTF.

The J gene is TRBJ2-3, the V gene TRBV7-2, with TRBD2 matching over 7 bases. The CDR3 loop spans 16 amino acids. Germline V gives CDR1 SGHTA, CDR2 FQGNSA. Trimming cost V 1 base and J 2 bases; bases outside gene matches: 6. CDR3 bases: TGTGCCAGCAGCTTAGGACTAGCCGGTGCCACAGATACGCAGTATTTT. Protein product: CASSLGLAGATDTQYF.

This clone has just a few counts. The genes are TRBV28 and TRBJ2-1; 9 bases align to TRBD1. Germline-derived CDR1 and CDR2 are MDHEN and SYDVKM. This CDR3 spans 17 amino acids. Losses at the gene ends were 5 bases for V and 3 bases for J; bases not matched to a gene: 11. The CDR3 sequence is CASSVVQGAPYYNEQFF. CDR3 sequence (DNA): TGTGCCAGCAGTGTAGTACAGGGGGCACCCTACTACAATGAGCAGTTCTTC.

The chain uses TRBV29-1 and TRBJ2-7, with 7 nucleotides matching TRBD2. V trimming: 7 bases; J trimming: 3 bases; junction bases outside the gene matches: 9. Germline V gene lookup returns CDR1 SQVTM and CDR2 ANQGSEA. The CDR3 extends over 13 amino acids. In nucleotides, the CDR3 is TGCAGCGCCAGGGAGGGGTCAAGCTACGAGCAGTACTTC. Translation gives CSAREGSSYEQYF.